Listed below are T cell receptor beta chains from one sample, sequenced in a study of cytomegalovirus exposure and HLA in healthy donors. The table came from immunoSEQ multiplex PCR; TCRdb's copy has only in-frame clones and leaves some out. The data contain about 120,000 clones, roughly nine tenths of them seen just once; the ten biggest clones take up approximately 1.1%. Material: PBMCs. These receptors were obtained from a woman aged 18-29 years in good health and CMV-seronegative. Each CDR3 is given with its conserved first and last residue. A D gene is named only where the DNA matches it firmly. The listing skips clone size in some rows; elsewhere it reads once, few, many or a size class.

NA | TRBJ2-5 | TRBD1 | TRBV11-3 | CASSGTGGTQYF | TGTGCCAGCAGCGGGACAGGGGGGACCCAGTACTTC
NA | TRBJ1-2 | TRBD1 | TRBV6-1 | CASIRTGVIYGYTF | TGTGCCAGCATTCGGACAGGGGTAATCTATGGCTACACCTTC
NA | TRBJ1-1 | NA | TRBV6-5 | CASSQQGNTEAFF | TGTGCCAGCAGTCAACAGGGGAACACTGAAGCTTTCTTT
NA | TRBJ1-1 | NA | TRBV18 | CASSPRLTKENTEAFF | TGTGCCAGCTCACCACGTCTGACAAAAGAGAACACTGAAGCTTTCTTT
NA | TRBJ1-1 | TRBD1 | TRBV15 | CATSWNRGRTIEAFF | TGTGCCACCAGCTGGAACAGGGGTCGGACTATAGAAGCTTTCTTT
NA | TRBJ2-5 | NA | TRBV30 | CAWSLGGQETQYF | TGTGCCTGGAGTTTGGGGGGTCAGGAGACCCAGTACTTC
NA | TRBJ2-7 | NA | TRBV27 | CASSTFREGSYEQYF | TGTGCCAGCAGTACCTTCAGGGAAGGTTCCTACGAGCAGTACTTC
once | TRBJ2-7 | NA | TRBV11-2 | CASSPIRGAPTYEQYF | TGTGCCAGCAGCCCCATTCGGGGAGCGCCTACCTACGAGCAGTACTTC
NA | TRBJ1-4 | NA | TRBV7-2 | CASSLSGLANEKLFF | TGTGCCAGCAGCTTATCAGGGCTGGCTAATGAAAAACTGTTTTTT
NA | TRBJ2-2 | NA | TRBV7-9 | CASSLGRGVGELFF | TGTGCCAGCAGCTTAGGGAGGGGAGTCGGGGAGCTGTTTTTT
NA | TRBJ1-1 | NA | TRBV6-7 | CASSYSACQMNTEAFF | TGTGCCAGCAGTTACTCGGCATGCCAGATGAACACTGAAGCTTTCTTT
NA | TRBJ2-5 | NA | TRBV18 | CASSPQVGFQETQYF | TGTGCCAGCTCACCACAGGTCGGGTTCCAAGAGACCCAGTACTTC
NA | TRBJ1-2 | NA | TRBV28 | CASFTQANYGYTF | TGTGCCAGTTTTACGCAGGCTAACTATGGCTACACCTTC
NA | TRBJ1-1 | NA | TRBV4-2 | CASSQDPGTGHTEAFF | TGTGCCAGCAGCCAAGATCCGGGAACTGGGCACACTGAAGCTTTCTTT
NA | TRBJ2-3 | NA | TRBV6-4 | CASSDSGPTDTQYF | TGTGCCAGCAGTGACTCTGGGCCCACAGATACGCAGTATTTT
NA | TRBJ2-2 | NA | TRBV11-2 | CASSSSDRNTGELFF | TGTGCCAGCAGCTCCTCCGACAGGAACACCGGGGAGCTGTTTTTT
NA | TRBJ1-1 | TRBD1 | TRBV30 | CAWSNPRGMNTEAFF | TGTGCCTGGAGTAACCCCAGGGGGATGAACACTGAAGCTTTCTTT
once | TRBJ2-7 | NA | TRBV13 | CASSLLTPYEQYF | TGTGCCAGCAGCTTACTGACACCCTACGAGCAGTACTTC
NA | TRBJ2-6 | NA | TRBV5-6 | CASSFISSGANVLTF | TGTGCCAGCAGCTTTATCAGCTCTGGGGCCAACGTCCTGACTTTC
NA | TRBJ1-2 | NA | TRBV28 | CASSFFDGNRAVYGYTF | TGTGCCAGCAGTTTCTTTGATGGAAACAGGGCGGTCTATGGCTACACCTTC
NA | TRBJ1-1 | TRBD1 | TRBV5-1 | CASSLVRGQDTEAFF | TGCGCCAGCAGCTTGGTTAGGGGGCAAGACACTGAAGCTTTCTTT
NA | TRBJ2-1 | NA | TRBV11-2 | CASSEGGYNEQFF | TGTGCCAGCAGCGAAGGGGGATACAATGAGCAGTTCTTC
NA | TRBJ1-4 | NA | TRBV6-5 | CASSYSNEVWNEKLFF | TGTGCCAGCAGTTACTCGAATGAGGTCTGGAATGAAAAACTGTTTTTT
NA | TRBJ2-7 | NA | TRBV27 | CASSPDQDFSYEQYF | TGTGCCAGCAGTCCCGATCAGGATTTCTCCTACGAGCAGTACTTC
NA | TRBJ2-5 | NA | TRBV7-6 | CASSLAGTNQKTQYF | TGTGCCAGCAGCTTAGCAGGGACAAATCAGAAGACCCAGTACTTC
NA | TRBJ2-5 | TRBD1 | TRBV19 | CASHGTGGMETQYF | TGTGCCAGTCATGGGACAGGGGGGATGGAGACCCAGTACTTC
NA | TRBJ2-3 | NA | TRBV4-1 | CASSQDRASRTTDTQYF | TGCGCCAGCAGCCAAGATCGAGCTAGCAGAACCACAGATACGCAGTATTTT
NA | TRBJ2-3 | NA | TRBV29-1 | CSVEGRRENTDTQYF | TGCAGCGTTGAGGGGAGGAGGGAGAACACAGATACGCAGTATTTT
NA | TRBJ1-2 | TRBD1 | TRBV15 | CATSRDPDRAPYGYTF | TGTGCCACCAGCAGAGATCCGGACAGGGCTCCCTATGGCTACACCTTC
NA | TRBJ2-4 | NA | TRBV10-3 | CAISESKLGVAKNIQYF | TGTGCCATCAGTGAGTCGAAGCTAGGGGTAGCCAAAAACATTCAGTACTTC
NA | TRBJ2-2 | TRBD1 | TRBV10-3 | CAAGQGSSSNTGELFF | TGTGCCGCCGGACAGGGGTCTTCTTCGAACACCGGGGAGCTGTTTTTT
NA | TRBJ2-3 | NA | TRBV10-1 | CASSGGAARDTQYF | TGCGCCAGCAGTGGTGGGGCGGCCCGGGATACGCAGTATTTT
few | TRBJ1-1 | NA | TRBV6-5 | CASSAGVGGDAFF | TGTGCCAGCAGCGCAGGGGTGGGAGGGGATGCTTTCTTT
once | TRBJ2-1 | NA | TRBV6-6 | CATSRSGDEQFF | TGTGCCACCTCCCGGTCGGGAGATGAGCAGTTCTTC
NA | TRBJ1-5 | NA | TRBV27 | CATWGGSNQPQHF | TGTGCCACCTGGGGAGGGAGCAATCAGCCCCAGCATTTT
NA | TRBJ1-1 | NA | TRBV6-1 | CASREWVNTEAFF | TGTGCCAGCAGGGAGTGGGTGAACACTGAAGCTTTCTTT
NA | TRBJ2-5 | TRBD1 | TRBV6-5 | CASRTGTGPQETQYF | TGTGCCAGCAGAACCGGGACAGGGCCCCAAGAGACCCAGTACTTC
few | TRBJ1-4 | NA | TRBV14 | CASSHRGGLAEKLFF | TGTGCCAGCAGCCATCGCGGGGGCTTGGCTGAAAAACTGTTTTTT
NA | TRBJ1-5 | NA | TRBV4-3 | CASSREHNQPQHF | TGCGCCAGCAGCAGGGAGCACAATCAGCCCCAGCATTTT
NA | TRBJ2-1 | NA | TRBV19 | CASSTSGRPYNEQFF | TGTGCCAGTAGCACCTCAGGCCGACCCTACAATGAGCAGTTCTTC
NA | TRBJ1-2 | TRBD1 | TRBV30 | CAWSPTGGNGYTF | TGTGCCTGGAGTCCCACAGGGGGCAATGGCTACACCTTC
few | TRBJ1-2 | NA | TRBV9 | CASSGGRYYGYTF | TGTGCCAGCAGCGGGGGCAGGTACTATGGCTACACCTTC
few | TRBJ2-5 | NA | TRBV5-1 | CASSFSGGPKQETQYF | TGCGCCAGCAGCTTCTCCGGGGGTCCAAAGCAAGAGACCCAGTACTTC
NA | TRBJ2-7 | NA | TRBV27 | CASSPGVYSSYEQYF | TGTGCCAGCAGCCCGGGTGTCTATAGCTCCTACGAGCAGTACTTC
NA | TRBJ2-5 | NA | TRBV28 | CASSVLRGKEETQYF | TGTGCCAGCAGTGTCCTCCGGGGAAAGGAAGAGACCCAGTACTTC
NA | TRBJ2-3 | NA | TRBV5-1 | CASSLAEKGLGTDTQYF | TGCGCCAGCAGCTTGGCCGAAAAGGGGCTAGGCACAGATACGCAGTATTTT
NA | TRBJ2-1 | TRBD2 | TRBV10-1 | CASSPGGAGSGYNEQFF | TGCGCCAGCAGTCCAGGTGGAGCGGGGTCGGGGTACAATGAGCAGTTCTTC
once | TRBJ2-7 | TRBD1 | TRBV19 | CANRDRASYEQYF | TGTGCCAACCGGGACAGGGCCTCCTACGAGCAGTACTTC
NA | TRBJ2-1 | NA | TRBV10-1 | CASSETTGRTYNEQFF | TGCGCCAGCAGTGAGACGACAGGGAGGACCTACAATGAGCAGTTCTTC
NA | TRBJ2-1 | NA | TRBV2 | CASRLQGNEQFF | TGTGCCAGCAGACTTCAGGGGAATGAGCAGTTCTTC
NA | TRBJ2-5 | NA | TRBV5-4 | CASRWDVGGETQYF | TGTGCCAGCAGGTGGGACGTGGGGGGAGAGACCCAGTACTTC
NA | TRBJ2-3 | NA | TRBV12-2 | CASRSRLHETGGNTDTQYF | TGTGCAAGTCGCTCACGCCTTCATGAGACAGGGGGCAACACAGATACGCAGTATTTT
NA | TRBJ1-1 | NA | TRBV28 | CASSIGEYTEAFF | TGTGCCAGCAGCATCGGGGAGTACACTGAAGCTTTCTTT
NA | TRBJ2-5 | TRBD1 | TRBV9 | CASSTRQGAQETQYF | TGTGCCAGCAGCACCAGACAGGGAGCACAAGAGACCCAGTACTTC